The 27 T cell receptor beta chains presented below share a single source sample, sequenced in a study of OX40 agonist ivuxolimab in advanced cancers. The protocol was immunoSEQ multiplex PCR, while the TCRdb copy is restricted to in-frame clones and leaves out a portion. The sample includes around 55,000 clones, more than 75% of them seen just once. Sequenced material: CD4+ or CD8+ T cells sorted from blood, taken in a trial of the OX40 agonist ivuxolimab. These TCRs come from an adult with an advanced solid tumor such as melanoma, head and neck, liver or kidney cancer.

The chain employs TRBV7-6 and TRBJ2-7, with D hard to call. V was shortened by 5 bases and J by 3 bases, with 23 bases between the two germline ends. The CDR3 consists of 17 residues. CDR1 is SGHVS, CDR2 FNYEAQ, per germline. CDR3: CASSMALSRIGLYEQYF. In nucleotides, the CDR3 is TGTGCCAGCAGCATGGCCCTAAGTAGAATTGGGCTCTACGAGCAGTACTTC.

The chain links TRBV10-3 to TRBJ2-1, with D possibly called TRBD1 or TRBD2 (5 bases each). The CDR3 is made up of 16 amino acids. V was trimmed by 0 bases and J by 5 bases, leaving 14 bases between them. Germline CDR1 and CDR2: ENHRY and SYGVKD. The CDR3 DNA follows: TGTGCCATCAGTGAGTCCGGGGCGGGTATTAACAATGAGCAGTTCTTC. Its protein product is CAISESGAGINNEQFF.

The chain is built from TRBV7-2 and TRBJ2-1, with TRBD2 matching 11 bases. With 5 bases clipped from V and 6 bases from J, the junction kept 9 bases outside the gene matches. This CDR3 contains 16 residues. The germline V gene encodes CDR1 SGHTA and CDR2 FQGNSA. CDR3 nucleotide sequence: TGTGCCAGCAGCCCAATGGCGGGACTAGCGGCCAATGAGCAGTTCTTC. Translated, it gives CASSPMAGLAANEQFF.

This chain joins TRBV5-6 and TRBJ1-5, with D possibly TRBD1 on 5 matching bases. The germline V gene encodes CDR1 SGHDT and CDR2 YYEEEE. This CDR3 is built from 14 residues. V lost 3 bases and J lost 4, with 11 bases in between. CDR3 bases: TGTGCCAGCAGCTCGGTCGGGGGAAATCAGCCCCAGCATTTT. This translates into CASSSVGGNQPQHF.

The CDR3 protein is CASSSEGLAYNEQFF. In DNA form, the CDR3 reads TGTGCCAGCAGTTCTGAGGGATTGGCCTACAATGAGCAGTTCTTC. The genes are TRBV2 and TRBJ2-1; a weak D match, TRBD2 (5 bases). The germline CDR1 and CDR2 sequences are SNHLY and FYNNEI. The germline V and J ends were trimmed by 5 bases and 2 bases, with 13 bases remaining between them. The CDR3 contains 15 residues.

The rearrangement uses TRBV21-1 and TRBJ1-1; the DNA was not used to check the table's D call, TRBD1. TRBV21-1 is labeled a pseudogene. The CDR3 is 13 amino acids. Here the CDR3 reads CASSKGLNTEAFF. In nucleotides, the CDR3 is TGTGCCAGCAGCAAAGGGCTGAACACTGAAGCTTTCTTT.

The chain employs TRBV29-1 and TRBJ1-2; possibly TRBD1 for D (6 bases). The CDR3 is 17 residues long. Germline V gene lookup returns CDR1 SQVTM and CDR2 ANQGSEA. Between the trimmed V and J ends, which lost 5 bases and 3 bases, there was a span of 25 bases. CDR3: CSVQGGAGRSDYYGYTF. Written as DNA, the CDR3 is TGCAGCGTTCAAGGGGGGGCAGGCCGGTCGGATTACTATGGCTACACCTTC.

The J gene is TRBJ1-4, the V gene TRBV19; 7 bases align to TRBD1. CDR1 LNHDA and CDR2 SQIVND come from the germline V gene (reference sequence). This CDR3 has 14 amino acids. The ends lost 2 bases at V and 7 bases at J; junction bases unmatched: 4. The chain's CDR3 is CASSILRDSEKLFF. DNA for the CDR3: TGTGCCAGTAGTATACTTCGGGACAGTGAAAAACTGTTTTTT. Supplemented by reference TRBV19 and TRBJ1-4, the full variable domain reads DGGITQSPKYLFRKEGQNVTLSCEQNLNHDAMYWYRQDPGQGLRLIYYSQIVNDFQKGDIAEGYSVSREKKESFPLTVTSAQKNPTAFYLCASSILRDSEKLFFGSGTQLSVL.

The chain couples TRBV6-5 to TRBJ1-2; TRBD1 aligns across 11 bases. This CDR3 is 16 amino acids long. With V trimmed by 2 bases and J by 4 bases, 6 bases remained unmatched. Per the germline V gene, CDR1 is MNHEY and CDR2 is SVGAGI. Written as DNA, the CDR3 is TGTGCCAGCAGTTACCTCCGGACAGGGGGCAGCTATGGCTACACCTTC. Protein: CASSYLRTGGSYGYTF.

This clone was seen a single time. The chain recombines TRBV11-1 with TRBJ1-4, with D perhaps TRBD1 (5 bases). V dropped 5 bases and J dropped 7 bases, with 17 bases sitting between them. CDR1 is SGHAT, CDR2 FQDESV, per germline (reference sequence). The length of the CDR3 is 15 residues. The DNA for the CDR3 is TGTGCCAGCAGCGCCCAGGGATTGAACGGTGAAAAACTGTTTTTT. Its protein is CASSAQGLNGEKLFF. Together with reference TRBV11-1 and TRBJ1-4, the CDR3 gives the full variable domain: EAEVAQSPRYKITEKSQAVAFWCDPISGHATLYWYRQILGQGPELLVQFQDESVVDDSQLPKDRFSAERLKGVDSTLKIQPAELGDSAMYLCASSAQGLNGEKLFFGSGTQLSVL.

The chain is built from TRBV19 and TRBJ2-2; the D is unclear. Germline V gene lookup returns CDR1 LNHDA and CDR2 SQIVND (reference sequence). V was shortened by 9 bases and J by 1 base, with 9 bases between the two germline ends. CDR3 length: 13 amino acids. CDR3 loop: CASLTRNTGELFF. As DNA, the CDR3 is TGTGCCAGCCTGACGAGGAACACCGGGGAGCTGTTTTTT.

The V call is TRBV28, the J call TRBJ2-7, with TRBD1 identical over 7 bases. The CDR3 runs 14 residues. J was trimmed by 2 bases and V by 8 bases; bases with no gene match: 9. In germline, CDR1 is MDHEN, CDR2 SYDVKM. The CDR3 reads CASPPGTVPYEQYF. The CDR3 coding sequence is TGTGCCAGCCCCCCCGGGACAGTCCCCTACGAGCAGTACTTC.

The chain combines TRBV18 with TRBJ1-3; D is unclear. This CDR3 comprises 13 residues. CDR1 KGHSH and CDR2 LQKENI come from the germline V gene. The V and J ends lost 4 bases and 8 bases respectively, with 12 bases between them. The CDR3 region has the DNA TGTGCCAGCTCACTCCAGGACGGATACACCATATATTTT. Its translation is CASSLQDGYTIYF. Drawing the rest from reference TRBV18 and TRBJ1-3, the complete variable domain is NAGVMQNPRHLVRRRGQEARLRCSPMKGHSHVYWYRQLPEEGLKFMVYLQKENIIDESGMPKERFSAEFPKEGPSILRIQQVVRGDSAAYFCASSLQDGYTIYFGEGSWLTVV.

For the CDR3, the DNA is TGTGCCAGCATAGGCGGACCCTACGAGCAGTACTTC. Its translation: CASIGGPYEQYF. The chain employs TRBV6-1 and TRBJ2-7, with D unresolved. The germline V gene encodes CDR1 MNHNS and CDR2 SASEGT. CDR3 size: 12 residues. V lost 7 bases and J 2 bases, leaving 9 bases between the germline ends.

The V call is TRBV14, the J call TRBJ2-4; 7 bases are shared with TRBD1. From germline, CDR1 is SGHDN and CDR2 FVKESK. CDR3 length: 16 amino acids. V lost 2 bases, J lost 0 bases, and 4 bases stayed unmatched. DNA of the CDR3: TGTGCCAGCAGCCAAACAAGACAGGGAGCCAAAAACATTCAGTACTTC. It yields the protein CASSQTRQGAKNIQYF.

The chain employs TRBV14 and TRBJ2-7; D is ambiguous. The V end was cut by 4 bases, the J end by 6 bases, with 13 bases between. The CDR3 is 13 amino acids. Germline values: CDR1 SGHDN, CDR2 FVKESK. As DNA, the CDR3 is TGTGCCAGCAGCCCCCAGGTACTTGGCGAGCAGTACTTC. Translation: CASSPQVLGEQYF.

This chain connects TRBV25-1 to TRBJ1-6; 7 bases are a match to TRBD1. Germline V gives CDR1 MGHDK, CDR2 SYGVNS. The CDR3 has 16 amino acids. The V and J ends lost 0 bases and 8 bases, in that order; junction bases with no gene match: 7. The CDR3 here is CASSEYRGGGDSPLHF. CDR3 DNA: TGTGCCAGCAGTGAATACCGGGGAGGGGGCGATTCACCCCTCCACTTT.

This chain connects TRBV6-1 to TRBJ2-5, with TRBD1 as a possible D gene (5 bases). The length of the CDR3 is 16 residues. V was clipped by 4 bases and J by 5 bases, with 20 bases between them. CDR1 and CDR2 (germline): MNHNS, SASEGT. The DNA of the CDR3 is TGTGCCAGCAGTGGGATGCAAAGGGGTGTGCGGGAGACCCAGTACTTC. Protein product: CASSGMQRGVRETQYF.

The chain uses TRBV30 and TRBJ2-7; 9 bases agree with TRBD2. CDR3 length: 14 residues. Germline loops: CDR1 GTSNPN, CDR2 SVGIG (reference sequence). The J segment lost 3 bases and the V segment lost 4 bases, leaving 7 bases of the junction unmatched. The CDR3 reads CAWKRTTSGYEQYF. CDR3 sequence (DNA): TGTGCCTGGAAGAGAACGACTAGCGGCTACGAGCAGTACTTC.

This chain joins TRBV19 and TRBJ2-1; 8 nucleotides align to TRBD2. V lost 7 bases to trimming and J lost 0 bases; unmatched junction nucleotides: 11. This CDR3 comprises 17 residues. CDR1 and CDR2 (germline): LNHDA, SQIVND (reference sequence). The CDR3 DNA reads TGTGCCAGTACGGGGGGGGTATGGACGAGCTCCTACAATGAGCAGTTCTTC. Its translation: CASTGGVWTSSYNEQFF. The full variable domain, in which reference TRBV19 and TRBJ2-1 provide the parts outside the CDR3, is DGGITQSPKYLFRKEGQNVTLSCEQNLNHDAMYWYRQDPGQGLRLIYYSQIVNDFQKGDIAEGYSVSREKKESFPLTVTSAQKNPTAFYLCASTGGVWTSSYNEQFFGPGTRLTVL.

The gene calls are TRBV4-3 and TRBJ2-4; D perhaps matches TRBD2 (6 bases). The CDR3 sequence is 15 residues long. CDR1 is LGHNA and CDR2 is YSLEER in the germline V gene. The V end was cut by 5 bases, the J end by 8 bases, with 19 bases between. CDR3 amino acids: CASSSTLETGDIQYF. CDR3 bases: TGCGCCAGCAGCTCCACCCTCGAGACGGGGGACATTCAGTACTTC.

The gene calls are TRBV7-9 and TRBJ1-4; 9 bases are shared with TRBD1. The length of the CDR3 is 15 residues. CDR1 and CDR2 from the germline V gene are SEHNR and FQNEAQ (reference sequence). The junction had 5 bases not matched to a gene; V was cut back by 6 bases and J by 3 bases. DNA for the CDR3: TGTGCCAGCAGTAAAGGGACAGGGTCTAATGAAAAACTGTTTTTT. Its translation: CASSKGTGSNEKLFF.

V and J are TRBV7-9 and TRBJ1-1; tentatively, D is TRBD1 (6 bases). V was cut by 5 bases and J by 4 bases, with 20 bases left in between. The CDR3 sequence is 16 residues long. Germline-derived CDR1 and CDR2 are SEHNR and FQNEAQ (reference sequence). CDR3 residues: CASSPRLGARGTEAFF. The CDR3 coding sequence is TGTGCCAGCAGCCCTCGGTTGGGGGCGCGTGGCACTGAAGCTTTCTTT.

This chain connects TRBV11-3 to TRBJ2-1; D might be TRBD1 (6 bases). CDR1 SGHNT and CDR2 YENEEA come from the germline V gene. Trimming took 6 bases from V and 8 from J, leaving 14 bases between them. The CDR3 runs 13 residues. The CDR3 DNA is TGTGCCAGCAGTTCACAGGGTAGCCATGAGCAGTTCTTC. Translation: CASSSQGSHEQFF.

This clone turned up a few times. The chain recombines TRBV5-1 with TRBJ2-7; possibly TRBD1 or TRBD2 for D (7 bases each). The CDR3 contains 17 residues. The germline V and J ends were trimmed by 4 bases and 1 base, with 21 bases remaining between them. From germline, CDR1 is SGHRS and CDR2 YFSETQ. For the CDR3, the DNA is TGCGCCAGCAGCCCCTCTCGACAGGGAGGGCAGTCCTACGAGCAGTACTTC. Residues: CASSPSRQGGQSYEQYF.

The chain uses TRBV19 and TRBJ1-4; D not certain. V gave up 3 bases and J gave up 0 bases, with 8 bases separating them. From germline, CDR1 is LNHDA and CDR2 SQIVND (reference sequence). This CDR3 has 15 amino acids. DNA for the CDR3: TGTGCCAGTAGTATGACTTATGCAACTAATGAAAAACTGTTTTTT. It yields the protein CASSMTYATNEKLFF. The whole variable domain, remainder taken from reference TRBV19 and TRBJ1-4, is DGGITQSPKYLFRKEGQNVTLSCEQNLNHDAMYWYRQDPGQGLRLIYYSQIVNDFQKGDIAEGYSVSREKKESFPLTVTSAQKNPTAFYLCASSMTYATNEKLFFGSGTQLSVL.

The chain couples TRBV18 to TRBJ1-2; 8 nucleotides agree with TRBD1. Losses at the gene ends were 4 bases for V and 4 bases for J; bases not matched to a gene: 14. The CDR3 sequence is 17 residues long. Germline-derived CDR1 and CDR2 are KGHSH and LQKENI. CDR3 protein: CASSQIPTGGQSYGYTF. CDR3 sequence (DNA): TGTGCCAGCTCACAGATCCCCACAGGGGGGCAGTCCTATGGCTACACCTTC.